The present TCR beta chain was sequenced within a study of blood T cell repertoires in COVID-19. At the level of the study: Samples taken during acute and convalescent COVID-19 were collected in the United States, Italy and Spain. PBMCs, B-cell-depleted T cells, or T cells provided the cDNA or gDNA that made up the material.

The germline V and J ends were trimmed by 4 bases and 2 bases, with 3 bases remaining between them. CDR1 is SGHTA and CDR2 is FQGNSA in the germline V gene. There are 11 residues in the CDR3. Original handling: Amplification of reference gene primers was used by the study to estimate nucleated cell counts. The data were produced by immunoSEQ multiplex PCR, yet TCRdb's version contains in-frame clones alone and is incomplete. The D gene and trimming were derived from the DNA, and the V and J assignments and clone size from that table. The sample has approximately 240,000 clones; nearly 90% are singletons. Concerning this clone: At the DNA level, this CDR3 is encoded by other sequences in the same sample as well.

The sequence came from a woman under 30 who had recovered from COVID-19. V gene TRBV7-2 combines with J gene TRBJ2-7; D is unclear. Specimen: peripheral blood. The CDR3: CASSSAYEQYF. In DNA, the CDR3 is TGTGCCAGCAGCTCCGCCTACGAGCAGTACTTC.